One and the same sample provided the 16 T cell receptor beta chains below, sequenced in a study of T cell responses to AZD1222 COVID-19 vaccine. TCRdb's table, derived via immunoSEQ multiplex PCR, lists solely in-frame clones and lacks some. The sample carries about 150,000 clones, roughly 90% recorded once. The source was peripheral blood, collected on day 0 of AZD1222 vaccination. The receptors stem from an adult in good health.

The rearrangement links TRBV6-2 or TRBV6-3 to TRBJ2-3, with 8 bases lining up with TRBD2. The CDR3 extends over 13 amino acids. V shed 6 bases and J 3 bases; nucleotides not matched to a gene: 2. Looked up from germline, CDR1 is MNHEY and CDR2 is SVGEGT. CDR3: CASSERETDTQYF. In nucleotides, the CDR3 is TGTGCCAGCAGCGAGCGGGAGACAGATACGCAGTATTTT.

The chain carries TRBV9 and TRBJ2-2; D gene unclear. CDR3 size: 17 residues. Trimming removed 1 base at V and 3 bases at J, with 16 bases between. Germline loops: CDR1 SGDLS, CDR2 YYNGEE. The CDR3 nucleotides read TGTGCCAGCAGCGTACGATGGCAGGCAAGGGACACCGGGGAGCTGTTTTTT. This codes for CASSVRWQARDTGELFF.

In DNA, the CDR3 is TGTGCCAGCACCCCGAGACAGGGTGAGGGGTACGAGCAGTACTTC. Translation: CASTPRQGEGYEQYF. J is TRBJ2-7 and V is TRBV13; 7 bases map to TRBD1. The CDR3 consists of 15 residues. Trimming at V came to 7 bases and at J to 4 bases, leaving 13 bases not matched to a gene. Germline CDR1 reads PRHDT; CDR2 reads FYEKMQ (reference sequence).

A single count supports this clone. J is TRBJ2-2 and V is TRBV19; D is undetermined. The V gene lost 4 bases and the J gene lost 4 bases, with 16 bases spanning the gap. The germline gives CDR1 LNHDA, CDR2 SQIVND (reference sequence). The length of the CDR3 is 16 residues. The CDR3 nucleotides read TGTGCCAGTAGTACGACATATTGGCCTTCCACCGGGGAGCTGTTTTTT. It encodes CASSTTYWPSTGELFF. The whole variable domain, filled in from reference TRBV19 and TRBJ2-2, reads DGGITQSPKYLFRKEGQNVTLSCEQNLNHDAMYWYRQDPGQGLRLIYYSQIVNDFQKGDIAEGYSVSREKKESFPLTVTSAQKNPTAFYLCASSTTYWPSTGELFFGEGSRLTVL.

The chain couples TRBV7-2 to TRBJ1-2, with TRBD1 as a possible D gene (5 bases). This CDR3 region has 15 residues. The germline CDR1 and CDR2 sequences are SGHTA and FQGNSA. The ends were cut back, 5 bases at V and 7 bases at J, with 20 bases in the middle. The CDR3 protein is CASSRDVQGGGGYTF. Written as DNA, the CDR3 is TGTGCCAGCAGCAGAGACGTTCAGGGAGGCGGTGGCTACACCTTC.

The chain recombines TRBV24-1 with TRBJ2-7; possible D gene TRBD1, 5 bases. The germline CDR1 and CDR2 sequences are KGHDR and SFDVKD. V was trimmed by 2 bases and J by 5 bases, leaving 9 bases between them. This CDR3 spans 13 amino acids. The CDR3 spells CATSDWGPHEQYF. CDR3 DNA: TGTGCCACCAGTGATTGGGGCCCCCACGAGCAGTACTTC.

Notes on this clone: This CDR3 is also generated by other DNA sequences in the sample. The rearrangement links TRBV9 to TRBJ1-1; unclear D gene. V gave up 0 bases and J gave up 2 bases, with 5 bases separating them. This CDR3 comprises 13 residues. From germline, CDR1 is SGDLS and CDR2 YYNGEE. CDR3 DNA: TGTGCCAGCAGCGTAGGTGAAAACACTGAAGCTTTCTTT. Protein product: CASSVGENTEAFF.

The CDR3 region is CASSLIELAYGYTF. CDR3 bases: TGTGCCAGCAGCTTAATCGAATTGGCCTATGGCTACACCTTC. The chain joins TRBV7-2 to TRBJ1-2; D gene ambiguous. CDR3 length: 14 residues. Germline CDR1 reads SGHTA; CDR2 reads FQGNSA. Trimming shortened V by 2 bases and J by 4 bases, and 11 bases separated the two germline ends. Full variable domain (rest looked up from reference TRBV7-2 and TRBJ1-2): GAGVSQSPSNKVTEKGKDVELRCDPISGHTALYWYRQSLGQGLEFLIYFQGNSAPDKSGLPSDRFSAERTGGSVSTLTIQRTQQEDSAVYLCASSLIELAYGYTFGSGTRLTVV.

The rearrangement uses TRBV2 and TRBJ1-2; the D gene is possibly TRBD1 (5 bases). The CDR3 covers 18 residues. The V end was cut by 5 bases, the J end by 2 bases, with 24 bases between. Germline V gene lookup returns CDR1 SNHLY and CDR2 FYNNEI. This CDR3 is CASSLGPIFSQGNYGYTF. In nucleotides, the CDR3 is TGTGCCAGCAGTTTGGGGCCTATTTTCTCCCAAGGAAACTATGGCTACACCTTC.

This sequence joins TRBV6-5 and TRBJ2-5; D tentatively fits TRBD1 or TRBD2 (5 bases each). V lost 6 bases and J lost 5, with 10 bases in between. Germline loops: CDR1 MNHEY, CDR2 SVGAGI. This CDR3 spans 12 amino acids. The CDR3 nucleotides are TGTGCCAGCAGGGGACCTGGGGAGACCCAGTACTTC. The encoded protein is CASRGPGETQYF.

J is TRBJ1-1 and V is TRBV7-3, with D possibly being TRBD1 (5 bases). Germline CDR1 and CDR2: SGHTA and FQGTGA. The CDR3 sequence is 13 residues long. V was cut by 2 bases and J by 5 bases, with 9 bases left in between. The CDR3 nucleotides are TGTGCCAGCAGCTTAGACAGCGGGACTGAAGCTTTCTTT. It translates to CASSLDSGTEAFF.

J is TRBJ2-5 and V is TRBV19, with 7 bases lining up with TRBD2. CDR1 and CDR2 (germline): LNHDA, SQIVND (reference sequence). The CDR3 loop spans 14 amino acids. Trimming at V came to 7 bases and at J to 3 bases, leaving 8 bases not matched to a gene. CDR3 bases: TGTGCCAGTACTCCCGGGGGGTGGGAAGAGACCCAGTACTTC. Translated: CASTPGGWEETQYF.

The rearrangement links TRBV5-1 to TRBJ2-2, with TRBD2 identical over 8 bases. The CDR3 extends over 16 amino acids. The V and J ends lost 4 bases and 3 bases, in that order; junction bases with no gene match: 8. CDR1 SGHRS and CDR2 YFSETQ come from the germline V gene. CDR3 sequence reads: CASSPRGAGDTGELFF. CDR3 nucleotides: TGCGCCAGCAGCCCCCGGGGAGCGGGGGACACCGGGGAGCTGTTTTTT.

This clone is a singleton in its sample. This sequence joins TRBV19 and TRBJ1-1; the D is unclear. Germline V gene data show CDR1 as LNHDA and CDR2 as SQIVND (reference sequence). The CDR3 covers 16 residues. With 5 bases removed from V and 0 bases from J, the gap between germline ends came to 16 bases. The CDR3 sequence: CASSVRVTRMNTEAFF. CDR3 sequence (DNA): TGTGCCAGTAGTGTTCGCGTGACCCGCATGAACACTGAAGCTTTCTTT.

CDR3 bases: TGTGCCAGCAGCTCCCTGGCAACTAATGAAAAACTGTTTTTT. Amino acid sequence: CASSSLATNEKLFF. The chain recombines TRBV7-9 with TRBJ1-4, with D hard to call. Germline CDR1 is SEHNR and CDR2 is FQNEAQ (reference sequence). V was shortened by 4 bases and J by 0 bases, with 6 bases between the two germline ends. The length of the CDR3 is 14 residues.

The CDR3 here is CASSPRAGYESGANVLTF. Here the CDR3 DNA reads TGTGCCAGCTCACCACGAGCGGGCTATGAGTCTGGGGCCAACGTCCTGACTTTC. The genes are TRBV18 and TRBJ2-6, with D tentatively TRBD2 (6 bases). The V end was cut by 1 base, the J end by 1 base, with 14 bases between. Germline CDR1 reads KGHSH; CDR2 reads LQKENI. This CDR3 has 18 amino acids.